This T cell receptor (beta chain) was recorded in a study of a mutant IDH1 vaccine in newly diagnosed glioma. As for the study in general: It was radiotherapy, temozolomide, or both that patients received previously, with most receiving both.

Time point denoted: baseline, week 1 (first vaccination visit). Described treatment: pre-vaccination baseline after standard-of-care therapy. Germline CDR1 is MNHEY and CDR2 is SMNVEV (reference sequence). Trimming left V 3 bases short and J 8 bases short, with 10 bases between. The CDR3 is 13 residues long. TCRdb's copy holds only in-frame clones and misses some; the assay was immunoSEQ multiplex PCR. The sample consists of about 33,000 clones, about 85% of them appearing once. The sequencing used PBMCs, collected from a glioma patient treated with radiotherapy, temozolomide or both. The origin of this receptor is a woman aged 40 to 55 with glioma. V is TRBV27 and J is TRBJ1-4; D is uncertain. In DNA form, the CDR3 reads TGTGCCAGCAGTTTTAGGGCCCAAGAAAAACTGTTTTTT. Translation gives CASSFRAQEKLFF.